This T cell receptor beta chain is from a study of technical replicates of blood from several donors. Profiling relied on immunoSEQ multiplex PCR, and the TCRdb table lists in-frame clones only, not all of them. Of fewer than 13,000 clones detected, roughly 94% appear once; the ten largest clones hold 5.5% to 9%. The sample consisted of PBMCs. This clonotype was obtained from a human donor in good health.

The CDR3 region has the DNA TGTGCCAGCAGCTTCGGACTGACCCGAGACAATGAGCAGTTCTTC. This gives the protein CASSFGLTRDNEQFF. The chain links TRBV7-2 to TRBJ2-1, with TRBD2 as a possible D gene (5 bases). This CDR3 comprises 15 residues. Trimming took off 3 bases at V and 5 bases at J, with 14 bases between the two ends. CDR1 and CDR2 from the germline V gene are SGHTA and FQGNSA.